This T cell receptor (beta chain) was recorded in a study of identical twins (dated by TCRdb to 2016 to 2017). About the full investigation: The study deep-sequenced TCR alpha and beta repertoires from monozygotic twins, unrelated adults of various ages and cord blood to test whether fetal clonotypes persist. To rule out contamination, the twin experiments were replicated at different times with different library preparation protocols. Points the paper makes about the study in general: In beta out-of-frame sequences, excess twin sharing was weaker, because having fewer shared sequences lowered the signal-to-noise ratio. Out-of-frame TCR alpha sequences shared between twins showed an excess of low generation-probability sequences compared with coincidental sharing between unrelated individuals. In monozygotic twins, out-of-frame TCR alpha sharing was systematically underestimated by recombination models, although the models agreed with sharing between unrelated individuals. Because the same donors could not be followed over many years, the conclusions depended on cross-sectional statistical analysis. Invariant T cells such as MAIT and iNKT could partly confound zero-insertion analyses, though diverse VJ usage argued against this for most clonotypes. Abundant cord blood beta clonotypes carried fewer insertions; young adult naive repertoires showed a weaker similar trend, while memory repertoires showed none.

In the germline V gene (reference sequence), CDR1 corresponds to LGHDT and CDR2 to YNNKEL. The CDR3 sequence holds 15 residues, the cysteine and phenylalanine included. Only the CDR3 part of the read is kept: 45 bases, read in frame from the first base. Regarding this clonotype: The clone's antigen remains unknown. No clone much larger than this one lies a single base away; base qualities are absent.

To prepare the library, 5' RACE was applied. Data came from an Illumina HiSeq 2000. Template switching introduced a universal primer binding site; the final cDNA contained a unique molecular identifier, enabling accurate counting of TCR cDNA molecules. Specific primers in the conserved constant-segment region were used to synthesize first-strand cDNA for the TCR alpha and beta chains. Each cDNA library was double barcoded, with a SMART-Mk sample barcode plus Illumina barcodes, to control for contamination. Two successive PCR steps introduced TruSeq adapter sequences along with Illumina sample barcodes. The TCR alpha and beta cDNA libraries were sequenced on the Illumina HiSeq platform using custom primers. The paper's processing steps were these. Unique molecular identifiers were extracted from raw reads with MiGEC, and CDR3 positions were determined with MiXCR. For each individual, recombination models were inferred using an EM algorithm with the repgenHMM and IGoR tools. The tcR package in R was used for shared clonotype analysis, with sharing normalized by the product of cloneset sizes. Out-of-frame nonproductive sequences were analyzed to study raw recombination free of thymic and clonal selection effects. TCRdb's own reprocessing of the public reads used fastp at Q25 and MiXCR and kept productive beta chains. Identical CDR3 protein sequences are pooled into one entry, listed with their most common genes and DNA. TCRdb, not the authors, supplied the V and J calls. A total of 1.5 million to 2 million distinct CDR3 sequences appear in this sample, more than 30% of them only once. Of the sample, around 0.25% falls within the top ten clones.

All donors were healthy Caucasians. The receptor was derived from a newborn girl in good health. What was sequenced was cord blood. The sequence links TRBV3-1 to TRBJ2-1; D gene: possibly TRBD2, on 5 matching bases. The end of the DNA aligns better with TRBJ2-7, so the J call may be wrong. CDR3 loop: CASSLGLRSYNEQYF. The sequenced DNA is TGTGCCAGCAGCCTTGGACTCCGGTCCTACAATGAGCAGTACTTC.